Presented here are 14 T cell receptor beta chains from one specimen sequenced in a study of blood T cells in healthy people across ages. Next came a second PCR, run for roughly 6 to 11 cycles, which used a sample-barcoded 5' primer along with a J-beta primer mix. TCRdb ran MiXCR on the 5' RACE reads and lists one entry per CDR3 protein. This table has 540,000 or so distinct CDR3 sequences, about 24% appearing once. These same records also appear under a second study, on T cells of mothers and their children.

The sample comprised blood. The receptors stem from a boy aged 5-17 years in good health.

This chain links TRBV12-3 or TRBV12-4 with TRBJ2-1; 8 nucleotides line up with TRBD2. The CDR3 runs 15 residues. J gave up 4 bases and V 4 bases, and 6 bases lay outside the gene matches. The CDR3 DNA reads TGTGCCAGCAGTTCTCCTAGCGGGTATTACAATGAGCAGTTCTTC. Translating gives CASSSPSGYYNEQFF.

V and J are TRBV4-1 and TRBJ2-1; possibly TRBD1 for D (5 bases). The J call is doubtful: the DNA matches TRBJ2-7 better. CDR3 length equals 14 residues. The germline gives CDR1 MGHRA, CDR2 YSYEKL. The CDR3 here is CASSQEARANEQYF. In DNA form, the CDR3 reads TGCGCCAGCAGCCAAGAGGCCAGGGCAAACGAGCAGTACTTC.

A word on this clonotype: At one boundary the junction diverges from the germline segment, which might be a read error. The CDR3 here is CASTYGAGYNEQFF. CDR3 in DNA: TGTGCCAGCACCTATGGGGCAGGATACAATGAGCAGTTCTTC. The gene calls are TRBV5-1 and TRBJ2-1, with D possibly being TRBD1 (5 bases). The germline V gene has CDR1 SGHRS and CDR2 YFSETQ. The CDR3 has 14 residues.

DNA of the CDR3: TGTGCCAGCAGTTTCCTGGACAGTCGGGACGAGCAGTACTTC. Translated: CASSFLDSRDEQYF. V usage is TRBV27 and J usage is TRBJ2-7; perhaps TRBD1 as D (6 bases). V shed 3 bases and J shed 5 bases, with 14 bases lying between them. The CDR3 totals 14 residues. From germline, CDR1 is MNHEY and CDR2 SMNVEV (reference sequence).

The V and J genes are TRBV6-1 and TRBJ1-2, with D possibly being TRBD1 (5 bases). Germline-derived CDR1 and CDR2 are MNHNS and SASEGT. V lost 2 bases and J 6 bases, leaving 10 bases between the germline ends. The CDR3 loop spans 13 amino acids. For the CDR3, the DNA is TGTGCCAGCAGTGAATGGGGAGGGGATGGCTACACCTTC. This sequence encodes CASSEWGGDGYTF.

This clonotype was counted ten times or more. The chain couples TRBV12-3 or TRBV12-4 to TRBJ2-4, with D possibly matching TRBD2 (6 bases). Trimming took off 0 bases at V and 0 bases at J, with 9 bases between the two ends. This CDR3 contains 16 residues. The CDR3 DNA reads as TGTGCCAGCAGTTTAGCGGGAGGCGTAGCCAAAAACATTCAGTACTTC. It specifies CASSLAGGVAKNIQYF.

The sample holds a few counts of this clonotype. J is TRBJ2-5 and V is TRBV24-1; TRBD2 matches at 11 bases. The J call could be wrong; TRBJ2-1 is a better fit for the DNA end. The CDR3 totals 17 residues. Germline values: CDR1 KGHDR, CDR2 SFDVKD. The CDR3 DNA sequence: TGTGCCACCAGTGACCGGAGGACTAGCGGGCGGGGAAATGAGCAGTTCTTC. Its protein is CATSDRRTSGRGNEQFF.

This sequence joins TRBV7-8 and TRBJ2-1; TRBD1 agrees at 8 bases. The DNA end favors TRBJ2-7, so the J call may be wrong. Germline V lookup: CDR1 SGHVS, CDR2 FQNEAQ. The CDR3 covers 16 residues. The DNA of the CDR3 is TGTGCCAGCAGCTTAGCGGTGGCAGGGGGCGTCTACGAGCAGTACTTC. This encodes CASSLAVAGGVYEQYF.

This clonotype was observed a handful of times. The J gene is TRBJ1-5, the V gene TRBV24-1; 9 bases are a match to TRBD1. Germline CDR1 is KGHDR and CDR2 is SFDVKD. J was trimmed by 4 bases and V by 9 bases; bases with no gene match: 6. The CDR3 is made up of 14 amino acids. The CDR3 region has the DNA TGTGCCACCCAACGGACAGGGGCTAATCAGCCCCAGCATTTT. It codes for CATQRTGANQPQHF.

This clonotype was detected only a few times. CDR3 amino acids: CASSQEGSLYSNQPQHF. The CDR3 DNA is TGCGCCAGCAGCCAAGAGGGCAGCCTATATAGCAATCAGCCCCAGCATTTT. The chain links TRBV4-1 to TRBJ1-5; D is unclear. V was trimmed by 0 bases and J by 0 bases, leaving 12 bases between them. Germline CDR1 MGHRA, CDR2 YSYEKL. The CDR3 totals 17 residues.

CDR3: CASSQGVEETQYF. The CDR3, as DNA: TGCGCCAGCAGCCAAGGGGTCGAAGAGACCCAGTACTTC. The chain carries TRBV4-1 and TRBJ2-5; unclear D gene. The CDR3 spans 13 residues. Germline CDR1 reads MGHRA; CDR2 reads YSYEKL. Trimming left V 1 base short and J 3 bases short, with 6 bases between.

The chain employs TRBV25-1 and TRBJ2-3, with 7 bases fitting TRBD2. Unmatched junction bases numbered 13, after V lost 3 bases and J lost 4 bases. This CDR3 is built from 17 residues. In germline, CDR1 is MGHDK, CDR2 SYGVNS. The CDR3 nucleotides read TGTGCCAGCAGTGATCCCTCAGCGGGGCCCCTCGCAGATACGCAGTATTTT. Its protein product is CASSDPSAGPLADTQYF.

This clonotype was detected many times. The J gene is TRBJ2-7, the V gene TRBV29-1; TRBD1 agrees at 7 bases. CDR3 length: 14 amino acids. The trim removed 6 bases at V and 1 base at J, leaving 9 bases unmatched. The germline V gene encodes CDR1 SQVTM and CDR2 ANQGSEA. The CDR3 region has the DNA TGCAGCGTGGGGGACAGCCCTTATTCCTACGAGCAGTACTTC. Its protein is CSVGDSPYSYEQYF.

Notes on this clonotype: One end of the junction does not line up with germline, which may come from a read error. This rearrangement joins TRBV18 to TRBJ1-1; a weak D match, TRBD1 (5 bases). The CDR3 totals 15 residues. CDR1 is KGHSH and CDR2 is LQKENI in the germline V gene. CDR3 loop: CDSSLKQGRNTEAFF. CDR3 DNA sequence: TGTGACAGCTCACTAAAGCAGGGCCGGAACACTGAAGCTTTCTTT.